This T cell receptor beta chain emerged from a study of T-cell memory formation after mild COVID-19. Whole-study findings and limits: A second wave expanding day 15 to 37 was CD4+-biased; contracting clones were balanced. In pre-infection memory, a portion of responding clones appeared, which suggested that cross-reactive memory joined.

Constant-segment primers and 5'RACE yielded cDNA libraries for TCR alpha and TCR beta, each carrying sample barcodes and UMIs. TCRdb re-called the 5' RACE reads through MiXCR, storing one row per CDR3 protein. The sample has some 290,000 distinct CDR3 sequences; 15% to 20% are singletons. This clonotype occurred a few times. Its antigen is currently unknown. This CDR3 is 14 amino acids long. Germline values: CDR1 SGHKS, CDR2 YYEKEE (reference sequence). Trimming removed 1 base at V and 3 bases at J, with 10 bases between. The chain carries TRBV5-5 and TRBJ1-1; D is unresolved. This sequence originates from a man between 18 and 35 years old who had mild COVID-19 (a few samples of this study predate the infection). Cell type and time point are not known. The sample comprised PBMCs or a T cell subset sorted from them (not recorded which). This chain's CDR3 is CASSLLWVDTEAFF. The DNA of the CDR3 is TGTGCCAGCAGCTTGCTTTGGGTGGACACTGAAGCTTTCTTT.